This section outlines one TCR beta chain sequence together with its context. These data come from a study of blood T cell repertoires in COVID-19. The wider study: The United States, Italy and Spain were the sources of the acute and convalescent COVID-19 samples.

The CDR3 runs to 16 residues. Germline V gene sequence: CDR1 MNHNS, CDR2 SASEGT. V shed 1 base and J shed 4 bases, with 17 bases lying between them. Study members were between about 18 and 100 years old and lived in 20 to 30 US regions. For recovered donors of Cohort 3, there were two negative PCRs, clearance, or symptom resolution. Per the original data handling: Amplification with reference gene primers provided the estimates of nucleated cell counts. Method: immunoSEQ multiplex PCR; TCRdb's copy keeps in-frame clones and lacks some. That table supplies the V and J calls and clone size; D and trimming were determined from the DNA. Among approximately 400,000 clones, 88% were seen once, and the ten largest hold about 1.2%.

The chain combines TRBV6-1 with TRBJ2-7, with unresolved D. The receptor's source is a woman aged 18-29 years who had recovered from COVID-19. The sample comprised PBMCs or T cells enriched from blood (not recorded which). The CDR3 loop reads CASSEVTTWASYEQYF. CDR3 in DNA: TGTGCCAGCAGTGAAGTTACGACGTGGGCTTCGTACGAGCAGTACTTC.